This T cell receptor beta chain came from a study of shared clonotypes between healthy human individuals (TCRdb year 2020). With regard to the full study: The cohort comprised a couple of women and a few men aged 18 to 49 years. For each donor, CD4 naive and CD4 memory were each run on three plates, CD8 naive on two plates, and CD8 memory on one plate. To estimate repertoire size and how much clonotypes are shared between individuals, the study performed deep sequencing of blood TCR repertoires from about five healthy adults. Different laboratories and diverse techniques were used to prepare libraries and sequence TCR repertoires, to increase sequencing depth and limit assay-specific biases. Between about 0.8 and 9 billion PBMCs per donor were obtained by leukapheresis.

V is clipped by 6 bases and J by 7 bases, and the sequence between their germline boundaries is 15 bases long. From its cysteine to its phenylalanine, the CDR3 spans 13 amino acids. Just CDR3 DNA is preserved here, 39 bases in frame from base 1. The germline V gene provides CDR1 MDHEN and CDR2 SYDVKM. With regard to this clone: What antigen it recognizes has not been identified. There are no base qualities to consult, and no much larger clone falls within one base.

Study-wide findings and limitations: Larger estimated clonotype richness was generally found for naive subsets than for memory subsets. Incomplete sequencing was indicated by rarefaction of sorted-subset datasets, despite the large sequencing depth. Only blood was sampled, and tissue TCR repertoires likely differ from those in blood. Sharing across four donors was observed for about 5% of naive CD4, about 4% of naive CD8, over 2% of memory CD4, and 0.4% of memory CD8 clonotypes. The genetic and exposure-history diversity represented was limited by the small number of donors. Based on pairwise subsampling, the degree of clonotype sharing among donors was expected to be affected by sequencing depth. Compared with non-shared clonotypes, clonotypes shared by all four sorted-subset donors had higher generation probabilities.

Using the deep immunoSEQ assay, TCR CDR3 regions were amplified from genomic DNA by multiplex PCR. For each cell subset, the extracted genomic DNA was distributed evenly across all wells of several immunoSEQ 96-well plates, and each plate served as one replicate. For sorted subsets, roughly 200 ng of genomic DNA, equivalent to about 30,000 T cell genomes, went into each replicate PCR. Purified libraries were quantified with a Qubit 3.0 fluorometer, sized on a Bioanalyzer 2100, and re-quantified with the KAPA Library Quantification kit. Every immunoSEQ 96-well plate was sequenced on a dedicated single-read 150-cycle Illumina NextSeq 550 flow cell. The authors processed their data as follows. The immunoSEQ output contained only junctional sequences without quality scores, so filtering could not match that applied to full-length reads. To assign V/J genes and CDR3, sequences were annotated against IMGT germline references using PyIR, a Python wrapper for IgBLAST v1.9. Reads with weak V/J assignments (E-value above 1e-6), missing CDR3, stop codons, out-of-frame junctions, or ambiguous translated residues were removed. V3J clonotypes were defined as sequences sharing an identical inferred V gene, J gene, and CDR3 amino acid sequence. Percentage overlap between repertoires was calculated by dividing the number of shared unique clonotypes by the size of the smaller repertoire. Repertoire richness was assessed with RTK rarefaction, the Chao1 estimator, and Recon v2.1 estimates of unobserved clonotypes. OLGA was used to compute generation probabilities for all TCRbeta clonotypes that the gDNA method yielded from a few donors. The table was pulled from immuneACCESS by TCRdb, which kept in-frame rearrangements only. Such tables lose some clones; where checked, under half of the loss comes from unresolved V genes, and the rest has no known cause. The V and J calls and clone size come from that table; D and trimming were worked out from the DNA. In this sample the table shows 600,000 to 750,000 clones, 72% of which occur a single time. The top ten clonotypes cover under 2% of the sample.

Healthy HIV-negative adults with no recently reported acute infections or vaccinations were included as donors. Every donor was a Caucasian adult residing in Nashville, Tennessee, USA. CD4+ T cells were enriched by magnetic negative selection; naive cells were then positively selected on CD45RA, and the negative fraction formed the memory subset. Blood was collected by leukapheresis, and PBMCs were isolated by Ficoll-Histopaque density gradient centrifugation and then cryopreserved in liquid nitrogen vapor phase. Analytical flow cytometry was used to check the purity and quantity of every magnetically sorted T cell population. Genomic DNA was isolated from every sorted fraction and measured by UV absorbance on a Nanodrop 2000c.

The clonotype originates from a woman in her 30s in good health. The sequence links TRBV28 to TRBJ1-2; a confident D gene designation cannot be given. The sequenced sample was memory CD4+ T cells sorted from blood. The cell subset or site label here, explained by the study, means: CD45RA-negative fraction. DNA sequence: TGTGCCAGCAGAGAGCCCTCCAGTACTGGCTACACCTTC. This sequence encodes CASREPSSTGYTF.